Described below is a single TCR beta chain sequence and its context. The CDR3 is made up of 14 amino acids. The V segment lost 1 base and the J segment 8 bases; nucleotides outside the gene matches: 5. Looked up from germline, CDR1 is MGHRA and CDR2 is YSYEKL. The data originate from a study of T cell changes during pregnancy in multiple sclerosis. This table comes from immunoSEQ multiplex PCR, and its TCRdb copy is limited to in-frame clones, with some not included. This sample has 37,000 or so clones, with around 94% found just once. This clonotype was obtained from a female donor with multiple sclerosis, enrolled in a pregnancy study. This rearrangement joins TRBV4-1 to TRBJ2-1; 7 bases are a match to TRBD2. Sequenced material: peripheral blood, taken in the third trimester of pregnancy. This chain's CDR3 is CASSQGLALYEQFF. CDR3 sequence (DNA): TGCGCCAGCAGCCAAGGACTAGCTCTCTATGAGCAGTTCTTC.